This T cell receptor (beta chain) is from a study of blood T cells in healthy people across ages. Primed by a sample-barcoded 5' primer and a J-beta primer mix, a second PCR proceeded for 7 to 11 cycles. Researchers report that a template-switch adaptor with 12 random nucleotides tagged each cDNA molecule. A single record per CDR3 protein comes from TCRdb applying MiXCR to the 5' RACE reads. This table holds some 1.1 million distinct CDR3 sequences, under 40% found once. Study results and limitations: Both higher diversity and more naive CD4+ cells marked long-lived donors when set against aged donors.

This clonotype occurred a few times. Its antigen is not identified. The germline V gene has CDR1 MDHEN and CDR2 SYDVKM. The V end lost 1 base, the J end lost 5 bases, and 13 bases lay between the germline ends. The CDR3 length is 15 residues. Each donor was a healthy Caucasian individual from Russia, aged roughly 6 to 95. Sequencing was done on a sample of blood. The gene calls are TRBV28 and TRBJ2-3; D not certain. The TCR comes from a man aged 18-30 years in good health. The DNA for the CDR3 is TGTGCCAGCAGTTTATTATCCAAGGGCGGAGATACGCAGTATTTT. Translating gives CASSLLSKGGDTQYF.